This T cell receptor (beta chain) derives from a study of blood T cell repertoires in COVID-19. Study-wide background: COVID-19 samples collected from the United States, Italy and Spain covered acute and convalescent phases. Sample material is recorded as cDNA or gDNA derived from T cells, B-cell-depleted T cells, or PBMCs.

V shed 8 bases and J shed 9 bases, with 17 bases lying between them. The CDR3 length is 14 residues. Germline CDR1 reads MNHEY; CDR2 reads SMNVEV (reference sequence). Per the original data handling: Estimation of nucleated cell counts relied on the amplification of reference gene primers. The repertoire was sequenced with immunoSEQ multiplex PCR; TCRdb's copy has only in-frame clones and lacks some. The D gene and trimming were derived from the DNA, and the V and J assignments and clone size from that table. Here the sample spans hundreds of thousands of clones, about 90% being singletons. The sequence came from a man aged 18 to 35 with active or convalescent COVID-19. The genes are TRBV27 and TRBJ1-6; a weak D match, TRBD1 (5 bases). The sample consisted of peripheral blood. CDR3 loop: CASRPQGIGSPLHF. CDR3 in DNA: TGTGCCAGCCGTCCCCAGGGTATAGGTTCACCCCTCCACTTT.